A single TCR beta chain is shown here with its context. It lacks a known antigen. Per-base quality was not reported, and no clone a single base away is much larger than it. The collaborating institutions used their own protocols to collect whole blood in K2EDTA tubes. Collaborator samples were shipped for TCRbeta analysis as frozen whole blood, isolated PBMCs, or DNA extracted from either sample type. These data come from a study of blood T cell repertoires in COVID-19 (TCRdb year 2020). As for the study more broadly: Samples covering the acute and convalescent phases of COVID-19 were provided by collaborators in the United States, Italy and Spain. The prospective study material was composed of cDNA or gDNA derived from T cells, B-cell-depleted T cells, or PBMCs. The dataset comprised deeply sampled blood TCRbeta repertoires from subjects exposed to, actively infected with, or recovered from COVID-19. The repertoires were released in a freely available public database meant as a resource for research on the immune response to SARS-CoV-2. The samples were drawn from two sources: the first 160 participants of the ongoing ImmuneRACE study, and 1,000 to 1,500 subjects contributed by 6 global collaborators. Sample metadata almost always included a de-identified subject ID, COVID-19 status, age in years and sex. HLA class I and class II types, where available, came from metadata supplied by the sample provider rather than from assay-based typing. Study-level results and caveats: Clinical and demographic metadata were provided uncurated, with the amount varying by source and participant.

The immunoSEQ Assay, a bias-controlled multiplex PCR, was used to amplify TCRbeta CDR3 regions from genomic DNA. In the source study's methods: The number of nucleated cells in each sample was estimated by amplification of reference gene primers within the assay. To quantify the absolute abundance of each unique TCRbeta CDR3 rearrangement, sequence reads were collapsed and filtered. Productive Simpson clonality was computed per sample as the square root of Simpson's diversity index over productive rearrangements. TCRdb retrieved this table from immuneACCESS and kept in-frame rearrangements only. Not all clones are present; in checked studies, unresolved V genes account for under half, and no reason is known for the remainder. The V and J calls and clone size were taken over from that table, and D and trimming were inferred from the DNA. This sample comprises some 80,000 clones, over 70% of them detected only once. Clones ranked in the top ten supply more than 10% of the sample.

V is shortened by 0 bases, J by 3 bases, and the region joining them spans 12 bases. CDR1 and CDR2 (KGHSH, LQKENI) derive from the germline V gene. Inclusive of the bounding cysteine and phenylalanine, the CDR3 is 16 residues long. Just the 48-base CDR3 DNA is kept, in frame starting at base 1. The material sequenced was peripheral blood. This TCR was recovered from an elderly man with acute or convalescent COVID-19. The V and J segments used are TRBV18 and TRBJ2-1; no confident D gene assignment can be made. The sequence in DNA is TGTGCCAGCTCACCACCGAATCGTGCGGACTACAATGAGCAGTTCTTC. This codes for CASSPPNRADYNEQFF. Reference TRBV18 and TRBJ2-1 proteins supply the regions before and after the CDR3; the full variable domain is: NAGVMQNPRHLVRRRGQEARLRCSPMKGHSHVYWYRQLPEEGLKFMVYLQKENIIDESGMPKERFSAEFPKEGPSILRIQQVVRGDSAAYFCASSPPNRADYNEQFFGPGTRLTVL.